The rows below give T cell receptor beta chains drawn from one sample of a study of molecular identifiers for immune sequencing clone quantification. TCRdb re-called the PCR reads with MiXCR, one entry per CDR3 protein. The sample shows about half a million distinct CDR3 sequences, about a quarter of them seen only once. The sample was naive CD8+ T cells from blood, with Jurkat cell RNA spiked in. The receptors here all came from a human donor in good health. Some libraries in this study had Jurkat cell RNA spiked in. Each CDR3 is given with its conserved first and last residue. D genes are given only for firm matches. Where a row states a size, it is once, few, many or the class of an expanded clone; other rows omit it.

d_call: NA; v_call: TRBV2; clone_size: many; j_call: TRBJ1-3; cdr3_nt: TGTGCCAGCAGTGACGGTACAGGGATCTCTGGAAACACCATATATTTT; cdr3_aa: CASSDGTGISGNTIYF
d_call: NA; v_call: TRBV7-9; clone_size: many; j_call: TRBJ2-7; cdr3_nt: TGTGCCAGCTCACTAGGGGGACGAGGCTACGAGCAGTACTTC; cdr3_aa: CASSLGGRGYEQYF
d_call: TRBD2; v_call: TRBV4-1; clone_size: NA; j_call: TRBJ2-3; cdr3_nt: TGCGCCAGCAGCCAAGATAGGCCTAGCGGGGGGGCCCGTGGCACAGATATGCAGTATTTT; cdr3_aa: CASSQDRPSGGARGTDMQYF
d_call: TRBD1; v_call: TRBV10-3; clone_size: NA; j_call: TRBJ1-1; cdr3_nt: TGTGCCATCAGTGAGTCGGGACAGGGTAACACTGAAGCTTTCTTT; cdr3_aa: CAISESGQGNTEAFF
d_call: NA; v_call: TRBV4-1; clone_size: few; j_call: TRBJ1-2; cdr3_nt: TGCGCCAGCAGCCACAAAGAAGGAGGTTACTATGGCTACACCTTC; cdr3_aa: CASSHKEGGYYGYTF
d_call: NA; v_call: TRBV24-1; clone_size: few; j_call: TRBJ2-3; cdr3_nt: TGTGCCACCAGTGATCAGGAAACTTTGGGCACAGATACGCAGTATTTT; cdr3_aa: CATSDQETLGTDTQYF
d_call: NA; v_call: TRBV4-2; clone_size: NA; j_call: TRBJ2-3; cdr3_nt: TGTGCCAGCAGCCAAGGGGACACCAACCCAGCAGATACGCAGTATTTT; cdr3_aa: CASSQGDTNPADTQYF
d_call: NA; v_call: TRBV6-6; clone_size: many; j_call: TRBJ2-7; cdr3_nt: TGTGCCAGCAGCCAAGATAGTTTTGGGCACGAGCAGTACTTC; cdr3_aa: CASSQDSFGHEQYF
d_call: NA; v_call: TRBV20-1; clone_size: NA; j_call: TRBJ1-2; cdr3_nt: TGCAGTGCTAACCCCTGGACAGAGAACTATAGCTACACCTTC; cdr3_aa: CSANPWTENYSYTF
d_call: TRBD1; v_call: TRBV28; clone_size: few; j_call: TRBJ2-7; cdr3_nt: TGTGCCAGCAGTTTAAACAGGGGGCCCCACGAGCAGTACTTC; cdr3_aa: CASSLNRGPHEQYF
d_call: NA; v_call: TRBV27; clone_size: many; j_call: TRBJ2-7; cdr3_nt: TGTGCCAGCAGCTTGGGGCGGTCCTACGAGCAGTACTTC; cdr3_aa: CASSLGRSYEQYF
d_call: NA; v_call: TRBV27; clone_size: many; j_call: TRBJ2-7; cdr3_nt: TGTGCCAGCAGTCTCAGGGGGGCAGGTTGGGAGCAGTACTTC; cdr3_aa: CASSLRGAGWEQYF
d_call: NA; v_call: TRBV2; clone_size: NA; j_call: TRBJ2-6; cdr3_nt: TGTGCCAGCAGCCACAGGGAGTCTGGGGCCAACGTCCTGACTTTC; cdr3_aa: CASSHRESGANVLTF
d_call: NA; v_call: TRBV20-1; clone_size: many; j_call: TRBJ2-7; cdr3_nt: TGCAGTGCTAGGATCCTCGGCGGCAGTAACTACGAGCAGTACTTC; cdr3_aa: CSARILGGSNYEQYF
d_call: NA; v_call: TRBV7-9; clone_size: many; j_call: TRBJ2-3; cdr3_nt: TGTGCCAGCAGCCACCCGGCGTGGGGACCTAGCACAGATACGCAGTATTTT; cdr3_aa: CASSHPAWGPSTDTQYF
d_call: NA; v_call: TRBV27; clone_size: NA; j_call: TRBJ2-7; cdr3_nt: TGTGCCAGCAGTCCGGCCCCAACGGCCCACGAGCAGTACTTC; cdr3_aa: CASSPAPTAHEQYF
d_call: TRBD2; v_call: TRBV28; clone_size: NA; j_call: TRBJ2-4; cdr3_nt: TGTGCCAGCACCCTCGGACTAGCGGGAGTCCCGAGCATTCAGTACTTC; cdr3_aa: CASTLGLAGVPSIQYF
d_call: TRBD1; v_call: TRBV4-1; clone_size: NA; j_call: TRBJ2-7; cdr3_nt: TGCGCCAGCAGCCAAGAATACAGGGGAATGGTCGAGCAGTACTTC; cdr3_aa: CASSQEYRGMVEQYF
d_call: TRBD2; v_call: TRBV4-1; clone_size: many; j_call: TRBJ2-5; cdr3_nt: TGCGCCAGCAGCCAAGAGGGTCTAGCGGGGGAAGAGACCCAGTACTTC; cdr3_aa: CASSQEGLAGEETQYF
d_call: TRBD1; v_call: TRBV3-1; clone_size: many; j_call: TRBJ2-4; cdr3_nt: TGTGCCAGCAGCCCACCCCCAGGACAGGGGATTCTAACTCAGTACTTC; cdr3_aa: CASSPPPGQGILTQYF
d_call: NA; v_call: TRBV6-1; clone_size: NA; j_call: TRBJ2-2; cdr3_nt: TGTGCCAGCAGTGAATGGTATCTAAGGGATACCGGGGAGCTGTTTTTT; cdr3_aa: CASSEWYLRDTGELFF
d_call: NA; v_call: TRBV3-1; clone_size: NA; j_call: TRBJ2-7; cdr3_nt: TGTGCCAGCAGCCCCGCCACGGGCTCCTACGAGCAGTACTTC; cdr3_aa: CASSPATGSYEQYF
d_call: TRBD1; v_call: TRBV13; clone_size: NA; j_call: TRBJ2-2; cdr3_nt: TGTGCCAGCAGCTTAGTAGACAGGGAGATGGACACCGGGGAGCCGTTTTTT; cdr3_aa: CASSLVDREMDTGEPFF
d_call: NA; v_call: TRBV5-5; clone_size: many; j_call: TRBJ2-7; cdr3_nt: TGTGCCAGCAGCTTGACAGCCTACGAGCAGTACTTC; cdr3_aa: CASSLTAYEQYF
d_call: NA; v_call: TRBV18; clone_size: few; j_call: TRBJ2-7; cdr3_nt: TGTGCCAGCTCACCACCCTGGGGGGACAGCCAGGAGGGCGAGCAGTACTTC; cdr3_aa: CASSPPWGDSQEGEQYF
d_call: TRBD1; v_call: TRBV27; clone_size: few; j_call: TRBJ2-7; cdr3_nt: TGTGCCAGCAGTTTTGGGACAGGGGACCACGAGCAGTACTTC; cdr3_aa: CASSFGTGDHEQYF
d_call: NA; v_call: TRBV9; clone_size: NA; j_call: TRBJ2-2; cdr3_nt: TGTGCCAGCAGCGTAGCTTCCCAACAGGGATCGGGAACCGGGGAGCTGTTTTTT; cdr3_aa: CASSVASQQGSGTGELFF
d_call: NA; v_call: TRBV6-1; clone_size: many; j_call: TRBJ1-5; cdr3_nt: TGTGCCAGCAGTTATTGGGGGGGGAACCAGCCCCAGCATTTT; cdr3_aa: CASSYWGGNQPQHF
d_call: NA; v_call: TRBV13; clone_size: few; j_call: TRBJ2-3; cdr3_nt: TGTGCCAGCAGCTCCCCTGGGACGGATACGCAGTATTTT; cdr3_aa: CASSSPGTDTQYF
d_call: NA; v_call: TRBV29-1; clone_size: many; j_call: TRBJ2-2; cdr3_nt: TGCAGCGTTGAAAGGTTAAGGGATGGGCGAGCCGGGGAGCTGTTTTTT; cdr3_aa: CSVERLRDGRAGELFF
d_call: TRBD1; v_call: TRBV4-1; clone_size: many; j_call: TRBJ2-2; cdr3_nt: TGCGCCAGCAGCCAAGCCGGACAGGGTGGTAGCACCGGGGAGCTGTTTTTT; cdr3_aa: CASSQAGQGGSTGELFF
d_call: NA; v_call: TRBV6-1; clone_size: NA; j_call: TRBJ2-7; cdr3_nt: TGTGCCAGCAGTGAAGCTCCGAGGGCCGAGCAGTACTTC; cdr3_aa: CASSEAPRAEQYF
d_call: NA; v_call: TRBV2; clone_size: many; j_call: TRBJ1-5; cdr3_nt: TGTGCCAGCAGTCCCGGACAGATGGGGTTGGGGAGTCAGCATTTT; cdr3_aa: CASSPGQMGLGSQHF
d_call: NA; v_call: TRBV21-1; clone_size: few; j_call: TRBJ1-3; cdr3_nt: TGTGCCCCACCCAGCGCAGGAGGGGGAAACACCATATATTTT; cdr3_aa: CAPPSAGGGNTIYF
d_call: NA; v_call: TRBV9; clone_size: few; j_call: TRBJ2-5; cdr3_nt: TGTGCCAGCAGCGTAGTAGCTAGCGCGCAAGAGACCCAGTACTTC; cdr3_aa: CASSVVASAQETQYF
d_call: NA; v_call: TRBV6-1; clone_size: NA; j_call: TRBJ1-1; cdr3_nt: TGTGCCAGCAGTGATTCCCAGGGGACGGACACTGAAGCTTTCTTT; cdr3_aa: CASSDSQGTDTEAFF
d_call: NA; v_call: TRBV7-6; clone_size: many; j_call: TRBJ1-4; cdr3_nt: TGTGCCAGCAGCTTATCTAGACACGAAAAACTGTTTTTT; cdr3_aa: CASSLSRHEKLFF
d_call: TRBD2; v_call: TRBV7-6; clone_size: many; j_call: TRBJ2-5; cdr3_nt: TGTGCCAGCGGCTTAAAGGGTTTCGGACTAGCGGACCAAGAGACCCAGTACTTC; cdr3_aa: CASGLKGFGLADQETQYF
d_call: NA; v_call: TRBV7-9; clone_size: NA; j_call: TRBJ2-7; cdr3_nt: TGTGCCAGCAGCTTAGGGGGGGGCGGCCTCTACGAGCAGTACTTC; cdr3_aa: CASSLGGGGLYEQYF
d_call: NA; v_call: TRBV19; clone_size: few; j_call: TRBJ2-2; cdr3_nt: TGTGCCAGTAGTACACAGGTGGCGCTGGGGTCCGGGGAGCTGTTTTTT; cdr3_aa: CASSTQVALGSGELFF
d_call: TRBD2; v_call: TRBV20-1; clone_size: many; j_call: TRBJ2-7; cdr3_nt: TGCTCCGGTAGCGGGAGGGCCGATTTACACGAGCAGTACTTC; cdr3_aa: CSGSGRADLHEQYF
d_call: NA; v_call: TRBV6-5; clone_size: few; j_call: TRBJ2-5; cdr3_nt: TGTGCCAGCAGTTATCCAATGGGGGCCCAGTACTTC; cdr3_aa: CASSYPMGAQYF